The rows below give T cell receptor beta chains drawn from one sample of a study of blood T cell repertoires in COVID-19. The table came from immunoSEQ multiplex PCR; TCRdb's copy has only in-frame clones and leaves some out. The data show some 160,000 clones, roughly four fifths seen once. The source material was peripheral blood. The receptor set was obtained from an elderly woman with acute or convalescent COVID-19. Each CDR3 is given with its conserved first and last residue. Each record gives: J gene, V gene, D gene, clone size, CDR3 DNA, CDR3 protein. D genes are given only for firm matches. Clone sizes are given selectively: once, few, many, or a class where the clone is expanded.

j_gene: TRBJ2-7
v_gene: TRBV19
d_gene: .
abundance: .
CDR3nt: TGTGCCAGTAGTACCAATGGACAGATACGCGAGCAGTACTTC
CDR3aa: CASSTNGQIREQYF

j_gene: TRBJ2-1
v_gene: TRBV11-3
d_gene: TRBD2
abundance: .
CDR3nt: TGTGCCAGCAGCCGGGGACTAGCGGGAGGGCCGGTGGATGAGCAGTTCTTC
CDR3aa: CASSRGLAGGPVDEQFF

j_gene: TRBJ2-3
v_gene: TRBV7-3
d_gene: TRBD1
abundance: .
CDR3nt: TGTGCCAGCAGCTTAAATAGACAGGGTACGGGTACAGATACGCAGTATTTT
CDR3aa: CASSLNRQGTGTDTQYF

j_gene: TRBJ1-1
v_gene: TRBV28
d_gene: TRBD1
abundance: once
CDR3nt: TGTGCCAGCAGTTCTCCCCGCGTAGGTGAGACAGGGTGGAGCACTGAAGCTTTCTTT
CDR3aa: CASSSPRVGETGWSTEAFF

j_gene: TRBJ2-7
v_gene: TRBV11-2
d_gene: TRBD1
abundance: .
CDR3nt: TGTGCCAGCAGCTTGGACAGGGGGTTTGGCGAGCAGTACTTC
CDR3aa: CASSLDRGFGEQYF

j_gene: TRBJ2-3
v_gene: TRBV7-9
d_gene: TRBD1
abundance: .
CDR3nt: TGTGCCAGCAGCATCGGACAGGGCACAGATACGCAGTATTTT
CDR3aa: CASSIGQGTDTQYF

j_gene: TRBJ1-3
v_gene: TRBV28
d_gene: TRBD1
abundance: once
CDR3nt: TGTGCCAGCAGTCGGGACAGGGGATTTAGCTCTGGAAACACCATATATTTT
CDR3aa: CASSRDRGFSSGNTIYF

j_gene: TRBJ1-4
v_gene: TRBV6-6
d_gene: .
abundance: .
CDR3nt: TGTGCCAGCAACCCCGGGACTATCGCTAATGAAAAACTGTTTTTT
CDR3aa: CASNPGTIANEKLFF

j_gene: TRBJ2-7
v_gene: TRBV11-2
d_gene: .
abundance: once
CDR3nt: TGTGCCAGCAGCTGGAACGAGGGGCAGTACTTC
CDR3aa: CASSWNEGQYF

j_gene: TRBJ1-2
v_gene: TRBV29-1
d_gene: .
abundance: .
CDR3nt: TGCAGCGTTGATACAGGACAACATGGCTACACCTTC
CDR3aa: CSVDTGQHGYTF

j_gene: TRBJ1-1
v_gene: TRBV4-3
d_gene: TRBD1
abundance: .
CDR3nt: TGCGCCAGCAGTCGCACCGGGACAGGGGGCCTCACTGAAGCTTTCTTT
CDR3aa: CASSRTGTGGLTEAFF

j_gene: TRBJ1-5
v_gene: TRBV19
d_gene: .
abundance: .
CDR3nt: TGTGCCAGTAGTCGACAGCGAGGATCGGGCAATCAGCCCCAGCATTTT
CDR3aa: CASSRQRGSGNQPQHF

j_gene: TRBJ2-1
v_gene: TRBV7-3
d_gene: TRBD1
abundance: once
CDR3nt: TGTGCCAGCAGCTTGGACAGGGGGGCAGGTGAGCAGTTCTTC
CDR3aa: CASSLDRGAGEQFF

j_gene: TRBJ1-6
v_gene: TRBV7-2
d_gene: TRBD1
abundance: few
CDR3nt: TGTGCCAGCAGCCCAGGGACAGGGCGGTACTCACCCCTCCACTTT
CDR3aa: CASSPGTGRYSPLHF

j_gene: TRBJ1-5
v_gene: TRBV28
d_gene: .
abundance: .
CDR3nt: TGTGCCAGCAGCCCCGCTCGGCAGCTAACAGGTCAGCCCCAGCATTTT
CDR3aa: CASSPARQLTGQPQHF

j_gene: TRBJ1-2
v_gene: TRBV27
d_gene: .
abundance: .
CDR3nt: TGTGCCAGCAGTCCCCGGGGGGGGGCGGTTAACTATGGCTACACCTTC
CDR3aa: CASSPRGGAVNYGYTF

j_gene: TRBJ2-2
v_gene: TRBV10-3
d_gene: .
abundance: .
CDR3nt: TGTGCCATCAAGGGGACGGGGGAGAACACCGGGGAGCTGTTTTTT
CDR3aa: CAIKGTGENTGELFF

j_gene: TRBJ1-6
v_gene: TRBV3-1/TRBV3-2
d_gene: .
abundance: .
CDR3nt: TGTGCCAGCAGCCAAGACAGGGCGCGCTCACCCCTCCACTTT
CDR3aa: CASSQDRARSPLHF

j_gene: TRBJ1-5
v_gene: TRBV15
d_gene: TRBD1
abundance: once
CDR3nt: TGTGCCACCAGCAAACGGACAGGGTATCAGCCCCAGCATTTT
CDR3aa: CATSKRTGYQPQHF

j_gene: TRBJ1-6
v_gene: TRBV28
d_gene: TRBD1
abundance: .
CDR3nt: TGTGCCACAGAAGGACAGGGGAGTTCACCCCTCCACTTT
CDR3aa: CATEGQGSSPLHF

j_gene: TRBJ2-6
v_gene: TRBV3-1/TRBV3-2
d_gene: .
abundance: .
CDR3nt: TGTGCCAGCAGCCAAAGCGCCAGGGGGGTTCCGTCTGGGGCCAACGTCCTGACTTTC
CDR3aa: CASSQSARGVPSGANVLTF

j_gene: TRBJ2-5
v_gene: TRBV6-1
d_gene: .
abundance: .
CDR3nt: TGTGCCAGCAGTGAAGCGCGGGGGCAGGGACCCCAAGAGACCCAGTACTTC
CDR3aa: CASSEARGQGPQETQYF

j_gene: TRBJ2-7
v_gene: TRBV30
d_gene: .
abundance: .
CDR3nt: TGTGCCTGGCGCACTAGTTACGAGCAGTACTTC
CDR3aa: CAWRTSYEQYF

j_gene: TRBJ1-2
v_gene: TRBV3-1/TRBV3-2
d_gene: .
abundance: .
CDR3nt: TGTGCCAGCAGCCAAGAGCACAGGGACTATGGCTACACCTTC
CDR3aa: CASSQEHRDYGYTF

j_gene: TRBJ1-3
v_gene: TRBV12-5
d_gene: .
abundance: .
CDR3nt: TGTGCTAGTGGTCTCTTCACCGCACTTTCTGGAAACACCATATATTTT
CDR3aa: CASGLFTALSGNTIYF

j_gene: TRBJ2-3
v_gene: TRBV6-1
d_gene: .
abundance: .
CDR3nt: TGTGCCAGCAGTGAAGGGGGAGGCACAGATACGCAGTATTTT
CDR3aa: CASSEGGGTDTQYF

j_gene: TRBJ1-1
v_gene: TRBV29-1
d_gene: .
abundance: .
CDR3nt: TGCAGCGTCGGAGGACCCGGGGGCACTGAAGCTTTCTTT
CDR3aa: CSVGGPGGTEAFF

j_gene: TRBJ1-2
v_gene: TRBV27
d_gene: TRBD1
abundance: .
CDR3nt: TGTGCCAGCAGCAGGGGACAGAGATATGGCTACACCTTC
CDR3aa: CASSRGQRYGYTF

j_gene: TRBJ2-3
v_gene: TRBV7-2
d_gene: .
abundance: few
CDR3nt: TGTGCCAGCAGCCAAACTCCAAGCTGGGGAGGCGGCACAGATACGCAGTATTTT
CDR3aa: CASSQTPSWGGGTDTQYF

j_gene: TRBJ2-5
v_gene: TRBV4-2
d_gene: TRBD2
abundance: .
CDR3nt: TGTGCCAGCAGCCAAGTGACTAGCGGCCAAGAGACCCAGTACTTC
CDR3aa: CASSQVTSGQETQYF

j_gene: TRBJ2-7
v_gene: TRBV7-2
d_gene: .
abundance: .
CDR3nt: TGTGCCAGCACAACCGACTGGAAATCCTACGAGCAGTACTTC
CDR3aa: CASTTDWKSYEQYF

j_gene: TRBJ2-1
v_gene: TRBV6-5
d_gene: TRBD2
abundance: .
CDR3nt: TGTGCCAGCAGCCCCCCTCTAGCGGGCCGTAATGAGCAGTTCTTC
CDR3aa: CASSPPLAGRNEQFF

j_gene: TRBJ1-6
v_gene: TRBV9
d_gene: TRBD1
abundance: .
CDR3nt: TGTGCCAGCAGCGTAAAGGGACAGAGCTCCTATAATTCACCCCTCCACTTT
CDR3aa: CASSVKGQSSYNSPLHF

j_gene: TRBJ2-2
v_gene: TRBV28
d_gene: .
abundance: .
CDR3nt: TGTGCCAGCAGTTTTACGAACACCGGGGAGCTGTTTTTT
CDR3aa: CASSFTNTGELFF

j_gene: TRBJ2-1
v_gene: TRBV5-1
d_gene: TRBD2
abundance: .
CDR3nt: TGCGCCAGCAGCTTGGTTTTTTCCTGGCGGGGGCGGGGGGATTACAATGAGCAGTTCTTC
CDR3aa: CASSLVFSWRGRGDYNEQFF

j_gene: TRBJ2-2
v_gene: TRBV9
d_gene: TRBD2
abundance: .
CDR3nt: TGTGCCAGCAGCCCCCGGACTAGCGGGTCTACCGGGGAGCTGTTTTTT
CDR3aa: CASSPRTSGSTGELFF

j_gene: TRBJ2-6
v_gene: TRBV6-6
d_gene: .
abundance: .
CDR3nt: TGTGCCAGCACAGGACAGTTCGCCTCTGGGGCCAACGTCCTGACTTTC
CDR3aa: CASTGQFASGANVLTF

j_gene: TRBJ1-5
v_gene: TRBV21-1
d_gene: .
abundance: .
CDR3nt: TGTGCCAGCAGCAAAAGGCGGGATCAGCCCCAGCATTTT
CDR3aa: CASSKRRDQPQHF

j_gene: TRBJ2-1
v_gene: TRBV19
d_gene: TRBD2
abundance: .
CDR3nt: TGTGCCAGTAGTATTGTTGGAGCGGGAGGGAATGAGCAGTTCTTC
CDR3aa: CASSIVGAGGNEQFF

j_gene: TRBJ2-1
v_gene: TRBV9
d_gene: TRBD2
abundance: many
CDR3nt: TGTGCCAGCAGCGTCCAGAGCGGGAGGGGTTGGGATGAGCAGTTCTTC
CDR3aa: CASSVQSGRGWDEQFF

j_gene: TRBJ2-7
v_gene: TRBV28
d_gene: .
abundance: .
CDR3nt: TGTGCCAGCAGACAGAGCTCCTACGAGCAGTACTTC
CDR3aa: CASRQSSYEQYF

j_gene: TRBJ1-1
v_gene: TRBV9
d_gene: TRBD1
abundance: .
CDR3nt: TGTGCCAGCAGCGTAGAGGGGGCTGGCACTGAAGCTTTCTTT
CDR3aa: CASSVEGAGTEAFF

j_gene: TRBJ2-2
v_gene: TRBV9
d_gene: TRBD1
abundance: .
CDR3nt: TGTGCCAGCAGCGAGAGACAGGGGGCCGGCGGGGAGCTGTTTTTT
CDR3aa: CASSERQGAGGELFF

j_gene: TRBJ1-5
v_gene: TRBV5-6
d_gene: .
abundance: .
CDR3nt: TGTGCCAGCAGCTTGGGTCCCGAGAGCAATCAGCCCCAGCATTTT
CDR3aa: CASSLGPESNQPQHF

j_gene: TRBJ1-1
v_gene: TRBV19
d_gene: .
abundance: .
CDR3nt: TGTGCCAGTAGTATTCGCCGCCCCAGGGGTGAAGCTTTCTTT
CDR3aa: CASSIRRPRGEAFF